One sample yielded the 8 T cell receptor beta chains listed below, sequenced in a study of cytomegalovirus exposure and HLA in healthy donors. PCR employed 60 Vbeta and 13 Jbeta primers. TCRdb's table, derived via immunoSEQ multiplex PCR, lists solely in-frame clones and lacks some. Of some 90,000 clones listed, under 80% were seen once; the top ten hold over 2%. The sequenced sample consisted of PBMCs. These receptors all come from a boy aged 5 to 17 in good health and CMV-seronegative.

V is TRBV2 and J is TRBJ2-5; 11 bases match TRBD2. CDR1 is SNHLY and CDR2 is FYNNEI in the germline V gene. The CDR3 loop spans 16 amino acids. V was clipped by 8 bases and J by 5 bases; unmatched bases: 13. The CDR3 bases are TGTGCCAGCTCGGGGTCGCTAGCGGGAGGTTCGGAGACCCAGTACTTC. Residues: CASSGSLAGGSETQYF.

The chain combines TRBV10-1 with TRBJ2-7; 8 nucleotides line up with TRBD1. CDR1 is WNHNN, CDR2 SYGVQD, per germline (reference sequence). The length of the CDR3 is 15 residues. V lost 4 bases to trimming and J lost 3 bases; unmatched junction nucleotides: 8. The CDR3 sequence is CASSGQGAVGYEQYF. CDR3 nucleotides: TGCGCCAGCAGTGGCCAGGGGGCTGTGGGCTACGAGCAGTACTTC.

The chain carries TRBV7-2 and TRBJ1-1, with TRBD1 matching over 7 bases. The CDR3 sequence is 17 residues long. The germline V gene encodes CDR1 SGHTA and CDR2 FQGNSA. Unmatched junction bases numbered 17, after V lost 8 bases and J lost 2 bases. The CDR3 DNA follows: TGTGCCAGCCGGAAGGGCAGGGGGAAGACAAATAACACTGAAGCTTTCTTT. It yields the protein CASRKGRGKTNNTEAFF.

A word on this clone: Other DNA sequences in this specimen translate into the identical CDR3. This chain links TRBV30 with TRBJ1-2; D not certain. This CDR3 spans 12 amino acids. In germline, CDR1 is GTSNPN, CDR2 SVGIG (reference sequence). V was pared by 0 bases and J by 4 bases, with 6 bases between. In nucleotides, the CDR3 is TGTGCCTGGAGTGTAGGCGGCTATGGCTACACCTTC. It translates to CAWSVGGYGYTF.

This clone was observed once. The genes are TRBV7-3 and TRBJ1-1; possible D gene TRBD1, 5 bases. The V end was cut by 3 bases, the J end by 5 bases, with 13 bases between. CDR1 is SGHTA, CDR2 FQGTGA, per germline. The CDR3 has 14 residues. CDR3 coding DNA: TGTGCCAGCAGCTTGACAAGCTCAGGGACTGAAGCTTTCTTT. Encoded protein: CASSLTSSGTEAFF.

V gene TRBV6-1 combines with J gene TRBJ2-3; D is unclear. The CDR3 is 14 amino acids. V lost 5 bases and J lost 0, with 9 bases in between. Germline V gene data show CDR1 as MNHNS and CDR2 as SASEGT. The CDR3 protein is CASSSVISTDTQYF. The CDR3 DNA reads TGTGCCAGCAGTTCAGTCATTAGCACAGATACGCAGTATTTT.

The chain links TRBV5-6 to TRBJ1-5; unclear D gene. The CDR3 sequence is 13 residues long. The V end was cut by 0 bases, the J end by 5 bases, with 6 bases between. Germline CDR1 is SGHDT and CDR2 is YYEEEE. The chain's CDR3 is CASSLDRDQPQHF. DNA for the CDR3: TGTGCCAGCAGCTTGGATCGTGATCAGCCCCAGCATTTT.

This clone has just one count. CDR3 in DNA: TGTGCCGTGACGGCGGAGGAAAACTACGAGCAGTACTTC. This codes for CAVTAEENYEQYF. V usage is TRBV6-5 and J usage is TRBJ2-7, with a weak D call TRBD2 (5 bases). Per the germline V gene, CDR1 is MNHEY and CDR2 is SVGAGI. V was cut by 11 bases and J by 3 bases, with 17 bases left in between. The CDR3 is 13 amino acids.